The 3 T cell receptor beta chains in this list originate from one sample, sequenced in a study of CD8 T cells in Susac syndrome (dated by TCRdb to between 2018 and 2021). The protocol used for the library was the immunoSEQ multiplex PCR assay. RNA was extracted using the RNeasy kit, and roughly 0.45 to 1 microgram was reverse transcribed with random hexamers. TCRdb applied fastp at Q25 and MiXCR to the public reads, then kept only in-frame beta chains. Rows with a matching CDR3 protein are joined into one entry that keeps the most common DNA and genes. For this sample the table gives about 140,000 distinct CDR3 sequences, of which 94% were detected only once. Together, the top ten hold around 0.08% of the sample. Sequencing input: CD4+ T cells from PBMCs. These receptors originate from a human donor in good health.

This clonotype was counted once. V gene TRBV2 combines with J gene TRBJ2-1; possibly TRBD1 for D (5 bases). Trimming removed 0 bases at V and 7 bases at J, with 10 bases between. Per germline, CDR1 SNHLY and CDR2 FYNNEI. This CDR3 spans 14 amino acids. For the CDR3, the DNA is TGTGCCAGCAGTGAAGCACGGGCAGGGAATGAGCAGTTCTTC. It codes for CASSEARAGNEQFF.

The CDR3 DNA reads as TGTGCCAGCTCACCATCCGCGGGGGGCGAGCAGTACTTC. Translating gives CASSPSAGGEQYF. This chain joins TRBV18 and TRBJ2-7; TRBD2 agrees at 8 bases. CDR3 length: 13 residues. The V and J ends lost 2 bases and 6 bases, in that order; junction bases with no gene match: 3. The germline V gene encodes CDR1 KGHSH and CDR2 LQKENI.

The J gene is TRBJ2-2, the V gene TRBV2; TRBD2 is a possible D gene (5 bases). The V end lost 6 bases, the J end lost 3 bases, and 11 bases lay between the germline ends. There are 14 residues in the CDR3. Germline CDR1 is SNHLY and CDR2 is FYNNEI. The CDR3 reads CASRVRAYTGELFF. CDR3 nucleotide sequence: TGTGCCAGCAGGGTGCGGGCCTACACCGGGGAGCTGTTTTTT.